A single sample is the source of the 18 T cell receptor beta chains below, sequenced in a study of cytomegalovirus exposure and HLA in healthy donors. Primers: 60 Vbeta forward and 13 Jbeta reverse. Data came from immunoSEQ multiplex PCR; TCRdb stores just in-frame clones and leaves some out. The top ten clones hold roughly 2% of a sample with about 160,000 clones, roughly 80% of them seen once. The material sequenced was PBMCs. The receptors derive from a female donor in good health and CMV-seronegative.

The genes are TRBV7-2 and TRBJ1-6; tentatively, D is TRBD1 (5 bases). Deletions cut 1 base from V and 6 bases from J, with 10 bases between. Per germline, CDR1 SGHTA and CDR2 FQGNSA. The CDR3 sequence is 15 residues long. This CDR3 reads CASSLVRQFNSPLHF. In DNA, the CDR3 is TGTGCCAGCAGCTTAGTGAGACAGTTTAATTCACCCCTCCACTTT.

The V gene is TRBV15, the J gene TRBJ2-1; 9 bases map to TRBD2. Trimming cost V 3 bases and J 4 bases; bases outside gene matches: 10. Germline V CDR1 and CDR2: LNHNV, YYDKDF (reference sequence). The CDR3 loop spans 17 amino acids. The CDR3: CATSRYVAGARYNEQFF. Here the CDR3 DNA reads TGTGCCACCAGCAGGTACGTAGCGGGAGCGCGGTACAATGAGCAGTTCTTC.

The genes are TRBV7-6 and TRBJ2-1, with TRBD2 matching over 10 bases. Per the germline V gene, CDR1 is SGHVS and CDR2 is FNYEAQ. After removal of 5 bases from V and 0 bases from J, the junction contained 4 bases not matched to a gene. The CDR3 totals 16 residues. CDR3 sequence reads: CASSHRTSGSYNEQFF. CDR3 coding DNA: TGTGCCAGCAGCCACCGGACTAGCGGCTCCTACAATGAGCAGTTCTTC.

This chain links TRBV5-4 with TRBJ2-3; 8 positions match TRBD2. Germline V CDR1 and CDR2: SGHNT, YYREEE (reference sequence). The CDR3 runs 16 residues. J was trimmed by 2 bases and V by 1 base; bases with no gene match: 6. The CDR3 loop is CASSLKRELPTDTQYF. As DNA, the CDR3 is TGTGCCAGCAGCTTGAAGCGGGAGCTACCCACAGATACGCAGTATTTT.

The V call is TRBV6-6, the J call TRBJ2-1, with TRBD2 identical over 9 bases. The junction had 10 bases not matched to a gene; V was cut back by 5 bases and J by 5 bases. CDR3 length: 16 residues. Germline values: CDR1 MNHNY, CDR2 SVGAGI (reference sequence). For the CDR3, the DNA is TGTGCCAGCAGTCCCAAGTTACTAGCGGGCAACAATGAGCAGTTCTTC. Translation gives CASSPKLLAGNNEQFF.

The chain has TRBV13 and TRBJ2-7; TRBD2 agrees at 7 bases. This CDR3 comprises 15 residues. V lost 5 bases and J lost 5; bases outside the gene matches: 12. Looked up from germline, CDR1 is PRHDT and CDR2 is FYEKMQ (reference sequence). CDR3 nucleotides: TGTGCCAGCAGCCTGATGGGGGGGAGTATCCACGAGCAGTACTTC. This encodes CASSLMGGSIHEQYF. The full variable domain, completed using reference TRBV13 and TRBJ2-7, is AAGVIQSPRHLIKEKRETATLKCYPIPRHDTVYWYQQGPGQDPQFLISFYEKMQSDKGSIPDRFSAQQFSDYHSELNMSSLELGDSALYFCASSLMGGSIHEQYFGPGTRLTVT.

This clone was seen a handful of times. This sequence joins TRBV2 and TRBJ1-2, with 10 bases lining up with TRBD1. Germline CDR1 reads SNHLY; CDR2 reads FYNNEI. The CDR3 sequence is 13 residues long. Losses at the gene ends were 5 bases for V and 8 bases for J; bases not matched to a gene: 5. CDR3 region: CASSRQGAIGYTF. The CDR3 DNA follows: TGTGCCAGCAGTAGACAGGGGGCGATAGGCTACACCTTC.

The rearrangement joins TRBV7-9 to TRBJ2-2; 10 nucleotides match TRBD2. CDR3 size: 17 residues. The germline V gene encodes CDR1 SEHNR and CDR2 FQNEAQ (reference sequence). V trimming: 5 bases; J trimming: 2 bases; junction bases outside the gene matches: 8. The CDR3 DNA is TGTGCCAGCAGCCTACGGACTAGCGGACTCAACACCGGGGAGCTGTTTTTT. Its protein is CASSLRTSGLNTGELFF.

The genes are TRBV19 and TRBJ1-1; weak D call: TRBD1 (6 bases). The V gene lost 5 bases and the J gene lost 1 base, with 17 bases spanning the gap. The CDR3 spans 16 residues. CDR1 and CDR2 (germline): LNHDA, SQIVND (reference sequence). The CDR3 DNA sequence: TGTGCCAGTAGTTCGAGGCAGGGACAACGGAACACTGAAGCTTTCTTT. Protein sequence: CASSSRQGQRNTEAFF. Using reference TRBV19 and TRBJ1-1 for the parts outside the CDR3, the full variable domain is DGGITQSPKYLFRKEGQNVTLSCEQNLNHDAMYWYRQDPGQGLRLIYYSQIVNDFQKGDIAEGYSVSREKKESFPLTVTSAQKNPTAFYLCASSSRQGQRNTEAFFGQGTRLTVV.

This clone has just a few counts. The V and J genes are TRBV10-3 and TRBJ1-1; D remains ambiguous. Germline CDR1 ENHRY, CDR2 SYGVKD. Trimming shortened V by 7 bases and J by 0 bases, and 12 bases separated the two germline ends. This CDR3 has 14 residues. The CDR3 DNA reads as TGTGCCATCACTTCGGCAGGAATGAACACTGAAGCTTTCTTT. It codes for CAITSAGMNTEAFF.

V gene TRBV6-1 combines with J gene TRBJ1-6; D ambiguous. Trimming left V 1 base short and J 9 bases short, with 13 bases between. This CDR3 has 15 residues. The germline V gene encodes CDR1 MNHNS and CDR2 SASEGT. The CDR3 here is CASSEGSEGSSPLHF. CDR3 DNA: TGTGCCAGCAGTGAAGGGTCGGAGGGTAGTTCACCCCTCCACTTT.

This chain joins TRBV27 and TRBJ2-1; 10 bases agree with TRBD2. CDR1 and CDR2 from the germline V gene are MNHEY and SMNVEV (reference sequence). The CDR3 runs to 16 residues. V lost 5 bases, J lost 8 bases, and 12 bases stayed unmatched. The chain's CDR3 is CASSPSLAGAFDEQFF. The CDR3 DNA reads as TGTGCCAGCAGTCCTTCCCTAGCGGGAGCTTTCGATGAGCAGTTCTTC.

The chain links TRBV29-1 to TRBJ1-1; TRBD1 matches at 10 bases. V gave up 8 bases and J gave up 9 bases; unmatched junction bases: 9. This CDR3 has 12 amino acids. The germline V gene has CDR1 SQVTM and CDR2 ANQGSEA. For the CDR3, the DNA is TGCAGCTACGGGACAGGGGCAGCAAAAGCTTTCTTT. Encoded protein: CSYGTGAAKAFF.

This chain links TRBV7-3 with TRBJ2-1, with 8 bases matching TRBD2. The CDR3 sequence is 13 residues long. V dropped 0 bases and J dropped 9; count of bases not matched to a gene: 1. The V gene's germline CDR1 is SGHTA and CDR2 FQGTGA. The CDR3 DNA reads as TGTGCCAGCAGCTTAACTAGCGGGGTTGAGCAGTTCTTC. Translation gives CASSLTSGVEQFF. Combining the CDR3 with reference TRBV7-3 and TRBJ2-1 gives the whole variable domain GAGVSQTPSNKVTEKGKYVELRCDPISGHTALYWYRQSLGQGPEFLIYFQGTGAADDSGLPNDRFFAVRPEGSVSTLKIQRTERGDSAVYLCASSLTSGVEQFFGPGTRLTVL.

This clone was observed a handful of times. This rearrangement joins TRBV9 to TRBJ1-1, with a tentative D call TRBD1 (5 bases). The CDR3 sequence is 14 residues long. Trimming took 3 bases from V and 3 from J, leaving 12 bases between them. Germline CDR1 is SGDLS and CDR2 is YYNGEE. CDR3 bases: TGTGCCAGCAGCGGGGGCTTCCGGGACACTGAAGCTTTCTTT. Protein: CASSGGFRDTEAFF. The variable domain in full, completed from reference TRBV9 and TRBJ1-1, reads DSGVTQTPKHLITATGQRVTLRCSPRSGDLSVYWYQQSLDQGLQFLIQYYNGEERAKGNILERFSAQQFPDLHSELNLSSLELGDSALYFCASSGGFRDTEAFFGQGTRLTVV.

The rearrangement uses TRBV18 and TRBJ1-5; 7 bases fit TRBD1. Trimming took 5 bases from V and 6 from J; bases not matched to a gene: 10. Germline V gene lookup returns CDR1 KGHSH and CDR2 LQKENI. The CDR3 has 15 residues. In DNA, the CDR3 is TGTGCCAGCTCAGGCCTAGGACAGGCCAGTCAGCCCCAGCATTTT. As protein: CASSGLGQASQPQHF.

The chain couples TRBV7-9 to TRBJ2-5, with TRBD2 identical over 9 bases. The CDR3 is 15 residues long. CDR1 and CDR2 (germline): SEHNR, FQNEAQ (reference sequence). Trimming took 4 bases from V and 4 from J; bases not matched to a gene: 7. DNA of the CDR3: TGTGCCAGCAGCTCCACAGCGGGAGGTTCAGAGACCCAGTACTTC. As protein: CASSSTAGGSETQYF.

The rearrangement uses TRBV1 and TRBJ1-2. TRBV1 is described as a pseudogene. CDR3 length: 14 residues. The CDR3 DNA reads as TGCACCAGCAGCCAAGGGTACGGTTCCTATGGCTACACCTTC. Its translation is CTSSQGYGSYGYTF.